The present T cell receptor beta chain was sequenced within a study of T-cell memory formation after mild COVID-19. Study information: Largely donor-specific TCR clusters were found. Whole-study results and caveats: Shrinking CD4+ clones were chiefly CM and EM; CD8+ ones were chiefly EMRA.

This clonotype was recorded a few times. What it recognizes is unknown. There are 14 residues in the CDR3. CDR1 is SNHLY, CDR2 FYNNEI, per germline. V was cut by 7 bases and J by 1 base, with 8 bases left in between. TCRdb independently ran MiXCR on the 5' RACE reads; one entry per CDR3 protein. In the table there are about 240,000 distinct CDR3 sequences, around 10% of which are singletons. This receptor was obtained from a man younger than 35 who had mild COVID-19 (a few samples of this study predate the infection). Cell type and time point are not known. The genes are TRBV2 and TRBJ2-6; D ambiguous. The sequenced material came from PBMCs or a T cell subset sorted from them (not recorded which). For the CDR3, the DNA is TGTGCCAGCAAGATGGCTTCTGGGGCCAACGTCCTGACTTTC. Amino acids: CASKMASGANVLTF.